The 27 T cell receptor beta chains below all came from one sample that was sequenced in a study of T cells in Graves' hyperthyroidism and ophthalmopathy. Authors of the study amplified TCR beta CDR3 regions from RNA transcripts. A first-round RT-PCR of the TCR CDR3 used the HTBI primer set. TCRdb independently ran MiXCR on the multiplex PCR reads; one entry per CDR3 protein. The sample shows some 550,000 distinct CDR3 sequences, about a sixth of them seen only once. Sequenced: blood. The receptors derive from a woman in her thirties or forties with Graves' ophthalmopathy.

This clonotype was observed a handful of times. No DNA is shown, since the ends of the CDR3 on it are uncertain; the CDR3 is the one TCRdb lists. The chain links TRBV27 to TRBJ1-4; the tabulated D call, TRBD1, remains unverified against the DNA. Germline V gene lookup returns CDR1 MNHEY and CDR2 SMNVEV (reference sequence). The CDR3 spans 16 residues, counting both ends. CDR3 in amino acids: CASSSSTGGEGEKLFF.

The genes are TRBV4-2 and TRBJ2-3; tentative D call: TRBD2 (5 bases). The V gene's germline CDR1 is LGHNA and CDR2 YNFKEQ. The V end lost 0 bases, the J end lost 1 base, and 14 bases lay between the germline ends. There are 17 residues in the CDR3. This chain's CDR3 is CASSQEGVSAGTDTQYF. The CDR3, as DNA: TGTGCCAGCAGCCAAGAAGGAGTTTCAGCGGGCACAGATACGCAGTATTTT.

This clonotype was recorded many times. This chain links TRBV18 with TRBJ1-5; D perhaps matches TRBD1 (6 bases). CDR1 is KGHSH, CDR2 LQKENI, per germline. The germline V and J ends were trimmed by 3 bases and 3 bases, with 9 bases remaining between them. This CDR3 is 14 amino acids long. CDR3 in amino acids: CASSPGQHNQPQHF. DNA for the CDR3: TGTGCCAGCTCACCCGGACAGCACAATCAGCCCCAGCATTTT.

This clonotype was seen a handful of times. V gene TRBV7-2 combines with J gene TRBJ2-3; 7 nucleotides align to TRBD2. Germline V CDR1 and CDR2: SGHTA, FQGNSA. The CDR3 runs 15 residues. V dropped 1 base and J dropped 3; count of bases not matched to a gene: 4. CDR3 bases: TGTGCCAGCAGCTTAGTGAGCGGGACGACAGATACGCAGTATTTT. It translates to CASSLVSGTTDTQYF.

This clonotype was seen at least ten times. The CDR3: CASSLTAGYEQYF. CDR3 bases: TGTGCCAGCAGCTTAACGGCAGGCTACGAGCAGTACTTC. The rearrangement uses TRBV7-3 and TRBJ2-7; D uncertain. Trimming cost V 0 bases and J 3 bases, with 6 bases left between them. Looked up from germline, CDR1 is SGHTA and CDR2 is FQGTGA. This CDR3 contains 13 residues.

This clonotype has a count of ten or more. The chain couples TRBV20-1 to TRBJ2-5; D is unclear. The length of the CDR3 is 14 residues. The V gene lost 0 bases and the J gene lost 4 bases, with 12 bases spanning the gap. Germline CDR1 DFQATT, CDR2 SNEGSKA (reference sequence). The CDR3 reads CSARDTARLETQYF. CDR3 in DNA: TGCAGTGCTAGAGATACTGCGCGGCTAGAGACCCAGTACTTC.

This clonotype was counted ten times or more. The CDR3 DNA reads TGCGCCAGCAGCTTTGGACTAGCGGGAGTAGGAGAGACCCAGTACTTC. Protein: CASSFGLAGVGETQYF. V is TRBV5-1 and J is TRBJ2-5; 13 positions agree with TRBD2. This CDR3 region has 16 residues. V lost 2 bases, J lost 4 bases, and 5 bases stayed unmatched. CDR1 and CDR2 from the germline V gene are SGHRS and YFSETQ.

This clonotype was observed at least ten times. The J gene is TRBJ2-7, the V gene TRBV11-2, with D possibly being TRBD1 (6 bases). Looked up from germline, CDR1 is SGHAT and CDR2 is FQNNGV. The V and J ends lost 3 bases and 2 bases respectively, with 17 bases between them. The CDR3 runs to 16 residues. The CDR3 DNA sequence: TGTGCCAGCAGCTTCCGGACGGTATCAGGGGCCTACGAGCAGTACTTC. Encoded protein: CASSFRTVSGAYEQYF.

This clonotype was detected ten times or more. J is TRBJ1-1 and V is TRBV5-1; 8 positions agree with TRBD1. The germline gives CDR1 SGHRS, CDR2 YFSETQ. The CDR3 is 16 residues long. V shed 4 bases, J shed 5 bases, and the junction held 13 bases outside the gene matches. The CDR3 DNA follows: TGCGCCAGCAGCAAGCAGGGGGCGGGTTTGTCGACTGAAGCTTTCTTT. This gives the protein CASSKQGAGLSTEAFF.

The chain recombines TRBV6-1 with TRBJ2-1; tentative D call: TRBD1 (6 bases). Trimming took off 8 bases at V and 5 bases at J, with 19 bases between the two ends. Germline-derived CDR1 and CDR2 are MNHNS and SASEGT. The CDR3 is 15 residues long. CDR3: CASFSGQGSHNEQFF. Written as DNA, the CDR3 is TGTGCCAGCTTCTCCGGGCAGGGGTCCCACAATGAGCAGTTCTTC.

At least ten counts were recorded for this clonotype. The chain is built from TRBV7-3 and TRBJ2-1, with 10 positions matching TRBD1. This CDR3 has 14 amino acids. In germline, CDR1 is SGHTA, CDR2 FQGTGA. V was pared by 5 bases and J by 5 bases, with 3 bases of the junction left unmatched. The CDR3 nucleotides read TGTGCCAGCAGCGGACAGGGGGGGGACAATGAGCAGTTCTTC. Translation gives CASSGQGGDNEQFF.

This clonotype was seen many times. The gene calls are TRBV6-1 and TRBJ2-1; 9 nucleotides align to TRBD2. V shed 6 bases and J 0 bases; nucleotides not matched to a gene: 9. The CDR3 extends over 17 amino acids. CDR1 MNHNS and CDR2 SASEGT come from the germline V gene. CDR3 DNA: TGTGCCAGCAGCAAAGGGGGAGCGGGGGGCTCCTACAATGAGCAGTTCTTC. Its protein is CASSKGGAGGSYNEQFF.

This clonotype showed up just a few times. The CDR3, as DNA: TGCAGTGCTACTGGGGGGAATGAGCAGTTCTTC. Translation gives CSATGGNEQFF. The chain links TRBV20-1 to TRBJ2-1, with D perhaps TRBD2 (6 bases). Trimming pared 4 bases from V and 7 bases from J, leaving 8 bases between. Germline V gene sequence: CDR1 DFQATT, CDR2 SNEGSKA (reference sequence). This CDR3 contains 11 residues.

This clonotype was detected many times. The CDR3 protein is CASRQASGAHSPLHF. CDR3 nucleotide sequence: TGTGCCAGCAGGCAGGCCTCAGGGGCACATTCACCCCTCCACTTT. The chain is built from TRBV6-1 and TRBJ1-6; D possibly corresponds to TRBD1 (6 bases). The CDR3 contains 15 residues. The germline CDR1 and CDR2 sequences are MNHNS and SASEGT. Trimming stripped 6 bases from V and 8 bases from J, with 17 bases between.

This clonotype was counted at least ten times. V is TRBV3-1 and J is TRBJ2-5; possibly TRBD1 or TRBD2 for D (6 bases each). V lost 1 base to trimming and J lost 0 bases, with 9 bases between them. The germline CDR1 and CDR2 sequences are LGHDT and YNNKEL (reference sequence). The CDR3 has 15 amino acids. CDR3 sequence (DNA): TGTGCCAGCAGCCAAGGGAGGGGGGACCAAGAGACCCAGTACTTC. Translated: CASSQGRGDQETQYF.

This clonotype was seen at least ten times. This rearrangement joins TRBV28 to TRBJ1-1; D call uncertain. CDR1 is MDHEN and CDR2 is SYDVKM in the germline V gene. The CDR3 runs 15 residues. V was trimmed by 7 bases and J by 0 bases, leaving 15 bases between them. The CDR3 spells CASTYPPGVNTEAFF. The CDR3 DNA reads TGTGCCAGCACCTATCCCCCTGGGGTGAACACTGAAGCTTTCTTT.

The chain uses TRBV9 and TRBJ2-1; 11 nucleotides match TRBD2. The ends lost 1 base at V and 4 bases at J; junction bases unmatched: 4. The germline CDR1 and CDR2 sequences are SGDLS and YYNGEE. This CDR3 comprises 16 residues. CDR3 nucleotides: TGTGCCAGCAGCGTATCCGGGACTAGCGGATACAATGAGCAGTTCTTC. Translated: CASSVSGTSGYNEQFF. The full variable domain, with the rest looked up from reference TRBV9 and TRBJ2-1, is DSGVTQTPKHLITATGQRVTLRCSPRSGDLSVYWYQQSLDQGLQFLIQYYNGEERAKGNILERFSAQQFPDLHSELNLSSLELGDSALYFCASSVSGTSGYNEQFFGPGTRLTVL.

This clonotype was seen at least ten times. The gene calls are TRBV12-3 or TRBV12-4 and TRBJ1-1; D unresolved. The length of the CDR3 is 15 residues. V lost 7 bases to trimming and J lost 5 bases, with 20 bases between them. DNA for the CDR3: TGTGCCAGCACCGAAAACAAGGGCTCGGGGACTGAAGCTTTCTTT. This codes for CASTENKGSGTEAFF.

This clonotype was counted at least ten times. The chain couples TRBV28 to TRBJ2-3; D is uncertain. CDR1 is MDHEN, CDR2 SYDVKM, per germline. This CDR3 comprises 14 residues. Between the trimmed V and J ends, which lost 6 bases and 6 bases, there was a span of 16 bases. The CDR3 here is CASSLLSPRDTQYF. As DNA, the CDR3 is TGTGCCAGCAGCCTTCTGAGTCCTCGGGATACGCAGTATTTT.

This clonotype has a handful of counts. The CDR3: CASSRITGIFTEAFF. CDR3 coding DNA: TGCGCCAGCAGCCGAATTACAGGGATCTTCACTGAAGCTTTCTTT. V is TRBV4-1 and J is TRBJ1-1; TRBD1 is a possible D gene (6 bases). V lost 4 bases and J lost 4, with 16 bases in between. The CDR3 loop spans 15 amino acids. Germline CDR1 is MGHRA and CDR2 is YSYEKL.

About this clonotype: An end of the junction differs from the germline gene, which may be a read error. The chain joins TRBV10-3 to TRBJ2-3, with unresolved D. This CDR3 is built from 13 residues. The V gene's germline CDR1 is ENHRY and CDR2 SYGVKD. The CDR3 here is CASSEALADTQYF. The CDR3 bases are TGTGCCAGCAGTGAAGCGCTCGCAGATACGCAGTATTTT.

This chain joins TRBV5-4 and TRBJ2-1; D ambiguous. CDR1 and CDR2 from the germline V gene are SGHNT and YYREEE (reference sequence). This CDR3 is built from 16 residues. V lost 1 base to trimming and J lost 4 bases, with 15 bases between them. The DNA for the CDR3 is TGTGCCAGCAGCTTGTCATCTAGTGTTTTTTACAATGAGCAGTTCTTC. This codes for CASSLSSSVFYNEQFF. The full variable domain, completed using reference TRBV5-4 and TRBJ2-1, is ETGVTQSPTHLIKTRGQQVTLRCSSQSGHNTVSWYQQALGQGPQFIFQYYREEENGRGNFPPRFSGLQFPNYSSELNVNALELDDSALYLCASSLSSSVFYNEQFFGPGTRLTVL.

V gene TRBV6-5 combines with J gene TRBJ2-7; 9 bases are shared with TRBD2. The CDR3 covers 15 residues. CDR1 and CDR2 from the germline V gene are MNHEY and SVGAGI. J gave up 2 bases and V 2 bases, and 4 bases lay outside the gene matches. CDR3 coding DNA: TGTGCCAGCAGTTACCGGGCGGGAGGGCCCTACGAGCAGTACTTC. This gives the protein CASSYRAGGPYEQYF.

The chain couples TRBV29-1 to TRBJ2-1, with D possibly being TRBD1 or TRBD2 (5 bases each). V gave up 4 bases and J gave up 9 bases, with 13 bases separating them. Germline loops: CDR1 SQVTM, CDR2 ANQGSEA. This CDR3 contains 12 residues. The CDR3 reads CSVGGLGGEQFF. CDR3 in DNA: TGCAGCGTTGGGGGCCTCGGAGGTGAGCAGTTCTTC.

This clonotype was seen many times. The chain has TRBV2 and TRBJ1-1, with TRBD1 as a possible D gene (6 bases). CDR1 is SNHLY and CDR2 is FYNNEI in the germline V gene. The CDR3 length is 14 residues. V dropped 5 bases and J dropped 0 bases, with 10 bases sitting between them. The CDR3 DNA reads as TGTGCCAGCAGTTTCGGACAGCTGAACACTGAAGCTTTCTTT. The encoded protein is CASSFGQLNTEAFF.

The chain joins TRBV6-9 to TRBJ2-5; TRBD1 might be the D (6 bases). Germline values: CDR1 MNHGY, CDR2 SVAAGI. This CDR3 region has 13 residues. Trimming took 4 bases from V and 5 from J, leaving 11 bases between them. The DNA for the CDR3 is TGTGCCAGCAGTTTCGGACAGTCGGAGACCCAGTACTTC. Its translation is CASSFGQSETQYF.

The sample holds many counts of this clonotype. This chain joins TRBV7-8 and TRBJ2-3; D perhaps matches TRBD2 (7 bases). CDR1 and CDR2 from the germline V gene are SGHVS and FQNEAQ. The ends were cut back, 4 bases at V and 6 bases at J, with 26 bases in the middle. The CDR3 is 18 amino acids. The CDR3 sequence: CASSSFGGGLVSLDTQYF. The CDR3 DNA is TGTGCCAGCAGCTCCTTTGGGGGGGGGCTGGTTTCATTGGATACGCAGTATTTT.